This T cell receptor (beta chain) derives from a study of blood T cell repertoires in COVID-19. Sequenced by immunoSEQ multiplex PCR; TCRdb stores in-frame clones only, minus some. Seen here are some 100,000 clones, under 90% observed once, and the top ten hold 6.6%. Germline lookup yields CDR1 MGHRA and CDR2 YSYEKL. The CDR3 spans 18 residues. V lost 1 base to trimming and J lost 3 bases; unmatched junction nucleotides: 11. Sequenced input: peripheral blood. The chain is built from TRBV4-1 and TRBJ2-4; 8 bases match TRBD1. The sequence was collected from a woman aged 50 to 65 with acute or convalescent COVID-19. CDR3 loop: CASSQGSPSGGGKNIQYF. The CDR3 DNA sequence: TGCGCCAGCAGCCAAGGTAGCCCCTCAGGGGGCGGCAAAAACATTCAGTACTTC.